Listed here are 30 T cell receptor beta chains from one sample, sequenced in a study of blood T cell repertoires in COVID-19 (dated by TCRdb to between 2020 and 2021). Library preparation employed the immunoSEQ multiplex PCR assay. Entries here come from immuneACCESS through TCRdb and include only in-frame sequences with V and J called. Some clones fail to appear in such tables; in the studies checked, an unresolved V gene covers under half of the shortfall, and the cause of the remainder is unknown. The sample records over 70,000 clones, roughly 88% of which are singletons. 5% to 7% of the sample belongs to the ten largest clones. Sequencing was performed on peripheral blood. The origin of the receptors is a man aged 18 to 29 with COVID-19, enrolled during active disease.

This chain uses TRBV7-9 with TRBJ2-1; no reliable D call. The germline CDR1 and CDR2 sequences are SEHNR and FQNEAQ (reference sequence). The CDR3 has 14 amino acids. V was trimmed by 2 bases and J by 0 bases, leaving 5 bases between them. CDR3 DNA: TGTGCCAGCAGCTTAATGGCCTCCTACAATGAGCAGTTCTTC. It codes for CASSLMASYNEQFF.

In DNA, the CDR3 is TGTGCCACCCAGGGCACCGGGGAGCTGTTTTTT. It yields the protein CATQGTGELFF. This chain uses TRBV2 with TRBJ2-2; D might be TRBD1 (5 bases). CDR3 size: 11 residues. V was cut by 10 bases and J by 4 bases, with 7 bases left in between. Germline CDR1 is SNHLY and CDR2 is FYNNEI.

J is TRBJ2-3 and V is TRBV6-4; 9 nucleotides agree with TRBD2. This CDR3 is 16 amino acids long. Losses at the gene ends were 5 bases for V and 2 bases for J; bases not matched to a gene: 8. Germline assignment: CDR1 MRHNA and CDR2 SNTAGT. Written as DNA, the CDR3 is TGTGCCAGCAGTCCTTCGACTAGCGGCTACACAGATACGCAGTATTTT. Its protein is CASSPSTSGYTDTQYF.

The V call is TRBV27, the J call TRBJ1-1; 8 nucleotides align to TRBD1. The V segment lost 5 bases and the J segment 1 base; nucleotides outside the gene matches: 3. CDR3 length: 14 amino acids. Per the germline V gene, CDR1 is MNHEY and CDR2 is SMNVEV (reference sequence). The CDR3 DNA reads as TGTGCCAGCAGTCCCAGGGGGCGGAACACTGAAGCTTTCTTT. The encoded protein is CASSPRGRNTEAFF.

This clone was found a few times. The chain uses TRBV6-1 and TRBJ2-2, with TRBD2 identical over 7 bases. V gave up 2 bases and J gave up 4 bases; unmatched junction bases: 4. This CDR3 comprises 15 residues. The germline CDR1 and CDR2 sequences are MNHNS and SASEGT. The CDR3 coding sequence is TGTGCCAGCAGTGAACCGGGGAGGGCCACCGGGGAGCTGTTTTTT. This encodes CASSEPGRATGELFF.

V gene TRBV6-6 combines with J gene TRBJ1-2, with D possibly TRBD1 on 5 matching bases. This CDR3 spans 14 amino acids. V lost 0 bases, J lost 3 bases, and 8 bases lay in between. Per the germline V gene, CDR1 is MNHNY and CDR2 is SVGAGI (reference sequence). CDR3 sequence reads: CASSYSTADYGYTF. The CDR3 nucleotides are TGTGCCAGCAGTTACTCGACAGCCGACTATGGCTACACCTTC.

The gene calls are TRBV9 and TRBJ2-7, with 8 positions matching TRBD1. Germline loops: CDR1 SGDLS, CDR2 YYNGEE. CDR3 size: 14 residues. Losses at the gene ends were 3 bases for V and 5 bases for J; bases not matched to a gene: 7. CDR3 DNA sequence: TGTGCCAGCAGCGGGAGGGACAGGTTAAACGAGCAGTACTTC. This translates into CASSGRDRLNEQYF.

The V gene is TRBV10-1, the J gene TRBJ2-5; D might be TRBD1 (6 bases). With 6 bases removed from V and 5 bases from J, the gap between germline ends came to 16 bases. Germline lookup yields CDR1 WNHNN and CDR2 SYGVQD (reference sequence). The CDR3 runs 14 residues. The CDR3 sequence: CASSRGQRGETQYF. DNA of the CDR3: TGCGCCAGCAGCCGCGGACAGCGAGGGGAGACCCAGTACTTC.

This chain joins TRBV19 and TRBJ2-2, with 12 bases matching TRBD1. J lost 4 bases, V lost 1 base, and 7 bases had no gene match. CDR1 is LNHDA and CDR2 is SQIVND in the germline V gene (reference sequence). The CDR3 runs to 18 residues. CDR3 region: CASSIVGTGGFGTGELFF. In nucleotides, the CDR3 is TGTGCCAGTAGTATAGTCGGGACAGGGGGCTTTGGCACCGGGGAGCTGTTTTTT.

This chain connects TRBV7-2 to TRBJ2-1; D may be TRBD1 (7 bases). CDR1 is SGHTA and CDR2 is FQGNSA in the germline V gene. V dropped 5 bases and J dropped 0 bases, with 11 bases sitting between them. CDR3 size: 15 residues. The CDR3 sequence: CASSAGGSSYNEQFF. CDR3 DNA: TGTGCCAGCAGCGCAGGGGGGAGCTCCTACAATGAGCAGTTCTTC.

The V gene is TRBV10-3, the J gene TRBJ2-2; D is perhaps TRBD2 (6 bases). This CDR3 is built from 17 residues. Trimming shortened V by 7 bases and J by 0 bases, and 18 bases separated the two germline ends. CDR1 and CDR2 from the germline V gene are ENHRY and SYGVKD. The CDR3 protein is CAITPTGGVSNTGELFF. The CDR3 DNA is TGTGCCATCACCCCAACCGGGGGAGTCTCGAACACCGGGGAGCTGTTTTTT.

This rearrangement joins TRBV11-3 to TRBJ2-2, with a weak D call TRBD2 (6 bases). Germline CDR1 SGHNT, CDR2 YENEEA. Trimming took 2 bases from V and 5 from J, leaving 18 bases between them. The CDR3 sequence is 17 residues long. CDR3 in amino acids: CASSLQGGTVRTGELFF. Here the CDR3 DNA reads TGTGCCAGCAGCTTACAGGGCGGGACCGTGAGGACCGGGGAGCTGTTTTTT.

The chain couples TRBV27 to TRBJ2-1; 11 bases are a match to TRBD2. J was trimmed by 4 bases and V by 4 bases; bases with no gene match: 0. Germline CDR1 and CDR2: MNHEY and SMNVEV (reference sequence). CDR3 length equals 14 residues. The CDR3 bases are TGTGCCAGCAGTTCTAGCGGGAGGTACAATGAGCAGTTCTTC. Its translation is CASSSSGRYNEQFF.

V gene TRBV5-1 combines with J gene TRBJ1-1; D gene uncertain. In germline, CDR1 is SGHRS, CDR2 YFSETQ. CDR3 length: 11 amino acids. Trimming took off 4 bases at V and 5 bases at J, with 6 bases between the two ends. The CDR3 spells CASSPGTEAFF. The CDR3 DNA is TGCGCCAGCAGCCCAGGTACTGAAGCTTTCTTT.

The V gene is TRBV11-3, the J gene TRBJ2-3; 10 nucleotides match TRBD2. CDR1 SGHNT and CDR2 YENEEA come from the germline V gene. Trimming took 4 bases from V and 4 from J; bases not matched to a gene: 5. This CDR3 spans 15 amino acids. This chain's CDR3 is CASSSSGRAADTQYF. In DNA form, the CDR3 reads TGTGCCAGCAGCTCCAGCGGGAGGGCCGCAGATACGCAGTATTTT.

The rearrangement joins TRBV28 to TRBJ1-1; 9 nucleotides align to TRBD1. The CDR3 consists of 16 residues. Germline V gives CDR1 MDHEN, CDR2 SYDVKM. Trimming took 5 bases from V and 4 from J; bases not matched to a gene: 11. CDR3 DNA sequence: TGTGCCAGCAGTAACACGGACAGGGGTGGTAGCACTGAAGCTTTCTTT. This encodes CASSNTDRGGSTEAFF.

The chain employs TRBV5-4 and TRBJ2-3, with 14 bases that match TRBD2. CDR3 length: 16 amino acids. V dropped 4 bases and J dropped 4; count of bases not matched to a gene: 5. The germline CDR1 and CDR2 sequences are SGHNT and YYREEE (reference sequence). The CDR3 loop reads CASSLRLAGGADTQYF. In nucleotides, the CDR3 is TGTGCCAGCAGCCTACGACTAGCGGGAGGGGCAGATACGCAGTATTTT. Full variable domain (rest looked up from reference TRBV5-4 and TRBJ2-3): ETGVTQSPTHLIKTRGQQVTLRCSSQSGHNTVSWYQQALGQGPQFIFQYYREEENGRGNFPPRFSGLQFPNYSSELNVNALELDDSALYLCASSLRLAGGADTQYFGPGTRLTVL.

The chain joins TRBV7-2 to TRBJ1-1; possibly TRBD1 for D (6 bases). This CDR3 spans 13 amino acids. V was shortened by 3 bases and J by 3 bases, with 8 bases between the two germline ends. The V gene's germline CDR1 is SGHTA and CDR2 FQGNSA. The CDR3 nucleotides are TGTGCCAGCAGCTTTGCAGGGGACACTGAAGCTTTCTTT. Amino acids: CASSFAGDTEAFF.

This clone was detected once. The chain links TRBV6-5 to TRBJ2-7; D is perhaps TRBD2 (5 bases). Deletions cut 7 bases from V and 3 bases from J, with 7 bases between. Germline V lookup: CDR1 MNHEY, CDR2 SVGAGI. CDR3 length: 11 amino acids. The CDR3 protein is CASTGGYEQYF. The CDR3 DNA reads TGTGCCAGCACCGGAGGCTACGAGCAGTACTTC.

The chain joins TRBV7-2 to TRBJ2-2, with no clear D. The CDR3 totals 14 residues. The ends were cut back, 4 bases at V and 7 bases at J, with 13 bases in the middle. Germline V CDR1 and CDR2: SGHTA, FQGNSA. The CDR3 sequence is CASSSLDGHGELFF. CDR3 bases: TGTGCCAGCAGCTCCCTTGATGGGCACGGGGAGCTGTTTTTT.

The chain joins TRBV19 to TRBJ1-1; D is unresolved. Germline lookup yields CDR1 LNHDA and CDR2 SQIVND (reference sequence). V was shortened by 1 base and J by 1 base, with 7 bases between the two germline ends. CDR3 length: 14 residues. CDR3 in DNA: TGTGCCAGTAGTATAGGGGCAGGGAACACTGAAGCTTTCTTT. Its protein is CASSIGAGNTEAFF. Looking up the rest from reference TRBV19 and TRBJ1-1 gives the full variable domain: DGGITQSPKYLFRKEGQNVTLSCEQNLNHDAMYWYRQDPGQGLRLIYYSQIVNDFQKGDIAEGYSVSREKKESFPLTVTSAQKNPTAFYLCASSIGAGNTEAFFGQGTRLTVV.

J is TRBJ2-4 and V is TRBV7-8; D is possibly TRBD1 (7 bases). Trimming took 5 bases from V and 8 from J, leaving 10 bases between them. The CDR3 sequence is 12 residues long. Germline values: CDR1 SGHVS, CDR2 FQNEAQ. The CDR3 sequence is CASSPGGYIQYF. The CDR3 DNA sequence: TGTGCCAGCAGCCCAGGGGGGTACATTCAGTACTTC.

This clone appeared once. The J gene is TRBJ2-5, the V gene TRBV5-6; 9 bases agree with TRBD2. V gave up 6 bases and J gave up 6 bases; unmatched junction bases: 12. Germline V gene data show CDR1 as SGHDT and CDR2 as YYEEEE. This CDR3 has 15 residues. CDR3 bases: TGTGCCAGCACCCTTCTTTTAGCGGGAGAAAAGACCCAGTACTTC. This gives the protein CASTLLLAGEKTQYF.

The genes are TRBV12-3 or TRBV12-4 and TRBJ1-2; a weak D match, TRBD1 (5 bases). The CDR3 covers 13 residues. V lost 6 bases and J lost 2, with 10 bases in between. CDR3 sequence: CASSSQGNYGYTF. In DNA form, the CDR3 reads TGTGCCAGCAGCTCCCAGGGCAACTATGGCTACACCTTC.

The chain carries TRBV9 and TRBJ2-7; the D gene is possibly TRBD2 (6 bases). The CDR3 runs to 15 residues. Per the germline V gene, CDR1 is SGDLS and CDR2 is YYNGEE. The germline V and J ends were trimmed by 3 bases and 3 bases, with 16 bases remaining between them. The DNA of the CDR3 is TGTGCCAGCAGCGCCAGTGGGGGGTCCAACTACGAGCAGTACTTC. It specifies CASSASGGSNYEQYF.

The chain is built from TRBV28 and TRBJ1-5, with D uncertain. Germline CDR1 MDHEN, CDR2 SYDVKM. This CDR3 spans 12 amino acids. V was shortened by 6 bases and J by 9 bases, with 12 bases between the two germline ends. DNA for the CDR3: TGTGCCAGCAGCCCGCCACGAGCGCCCCAGCATTTT. The encoded protein is CASSPPRAPQHF.

This chain links TRBV9 with TRBJ2-2, with D maybe TRBD2 (6 bases). Germline assignment: CDR1 SGDLS and CDR2 YYNGEE. Trimming removed 2 bases from V and 6 bases from J, with 8 bases in between. This CDR3 spans 13 amino acids. CDR3 coding DNA: TGTGCCAGCAGCGTCGGGGGACCCGGGGAGCTGTTTTTT. Protein sequence: CASSVGGPGELFF. The full variable domain, with the rest looked up from reference TRBV9 and TRBJ2-2, is DSGVTQTPKHLITATGQRVTLRCSPRSGDLSVYWYQQSLDQGLQFLIQYYNGEERAKGNILERFSAQQFPDLHSELNLSSLELGDSALYFCASSVGGPGELFFGEGSRLTVL.

V is TRBV5-5 and J is TRBJ1-2, with D maybe TRBD1 (5 bases). There are 15 residues in the CDR3. CDR1 and CDR2 from the germline V gene are SGHKS and YYEKEE (reference sequence). Deletions cut 0 bases from V and 4 bases from J, with 13 bases between. CDR3 in DNA: TGTGCCAGCAGCTTGGAAGGGGCGCTAGGCTATGGCTACACCTTC. Translating gives CASSLEGALGYGYTF.

V and J are TRBV6-2 or TRBV6-3 and TRBJ2-6, with D perhaps TRBD2 (5 bases). Germline CDR1 is MNHEY and CDR2 is SVGEGT. The V and J ends lost 2 bases and 4 bases respectively, with 15 bases between them. The CDR3 is made up of 17 amino acids. The CDR3 nucleotides are TGTGCCAGCAGTTACAATGGAGGCGTCAAGGGGGCCAACGTCCTGACTTTC. Translation gives CASSYNGGVKGANVLTF.

V is TRBV9 and J is TRBJ1-6, with 7 bases identical to TRBD1. CDR3 length: 14 amino acids. The ends lost 0 bases at V and 10 bases at J; junction bases unmatched: 4. The V gene's germline CDR1 is SGDLS and CDR2 YYNGEE. The CDR3 bases are TGTGCCAGCAGCGTAGAACCAGGGGGATCACCCCTCCACTTT. Its protein product is CASSVEPGGSPLHF.